The following is a TCR beta chain sequence with its context. Source study methods: Reference gene primers were amplified, and this amplification served to estimate nucleated cell counts. The data were produced by immunoSEQ multiplex PCR, yet TCRdb's version contains in-frame clones alone and is incomplete. V, J and clone size are taken as reported in that table, and D and trimming were inferred from the DNA itself. There are 140,000 to 150,000 clones in the sample; 78% occur only once, and approximately 6% lies in the top ten. The data were taken from a study of blood T cell repertoires in COVID-19. Study-wide context: PBMCs, B-cell-depleted T cells, or T cells provided the cDNA or gDNA that made up the material.

Germline lookup yields CDR1 LNHDA and CDR2 SQIVND (reference sequence). The V end was cut by 3 bases, the J end by 8 bases, with 11 bases between. The CDR3 totals 13 residues. Recovery among Cohort 3 donors was established by two negative PCRs, clearance, or symptom resolution. The V call is TRBV19, the J call TRBJ2-1, with unresolved D. Input material: PBMCs or T cells enriched from blood (not recorded which). This TCR was sampled from a woman aged 45-65 years who had recovered from COVID-19. The CDR3 loop reads CASSMGKLDEQFF. Written as DNA, the CDR3 is TGTGCCAGTAGTATGGGCAAGTTGGATGAGCAGTTCTTC.